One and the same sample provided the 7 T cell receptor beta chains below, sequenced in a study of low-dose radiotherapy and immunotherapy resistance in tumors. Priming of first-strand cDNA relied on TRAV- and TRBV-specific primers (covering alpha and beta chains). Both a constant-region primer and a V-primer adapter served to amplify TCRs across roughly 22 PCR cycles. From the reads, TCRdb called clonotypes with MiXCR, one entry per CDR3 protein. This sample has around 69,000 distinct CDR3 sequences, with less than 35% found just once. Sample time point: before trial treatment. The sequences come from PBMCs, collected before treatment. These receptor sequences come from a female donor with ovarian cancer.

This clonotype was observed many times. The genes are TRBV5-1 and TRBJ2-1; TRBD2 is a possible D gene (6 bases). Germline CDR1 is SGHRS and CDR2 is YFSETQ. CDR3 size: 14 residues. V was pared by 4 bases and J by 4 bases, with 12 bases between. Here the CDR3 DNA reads TGCGCCAGCAGCGTCTCGGAGGGGTACAATGAGCAGTTCTTC. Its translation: CASSVSEGYNEQFF.

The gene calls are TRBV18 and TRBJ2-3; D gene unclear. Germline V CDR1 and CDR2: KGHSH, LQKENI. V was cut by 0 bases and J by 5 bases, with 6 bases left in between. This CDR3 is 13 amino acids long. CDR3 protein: CASSPPVGDTQYF. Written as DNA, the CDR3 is TGTGCCAGCTCACCACCGGTCGGAGATACGCAGTATTTT.

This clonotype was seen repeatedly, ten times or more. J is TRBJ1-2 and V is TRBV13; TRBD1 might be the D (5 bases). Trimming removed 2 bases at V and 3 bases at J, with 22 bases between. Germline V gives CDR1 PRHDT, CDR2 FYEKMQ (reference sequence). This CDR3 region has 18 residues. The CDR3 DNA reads TGTGCCAGCAGCTTATCGTGGAGGACTGCCACGACAGACTATGGCTACACCTTC. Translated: CASSLSWRTATTDYGYTF.

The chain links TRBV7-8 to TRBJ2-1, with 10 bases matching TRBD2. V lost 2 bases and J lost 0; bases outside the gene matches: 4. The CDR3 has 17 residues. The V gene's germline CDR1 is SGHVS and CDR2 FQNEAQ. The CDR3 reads CASSLLAGESSYNEQFF. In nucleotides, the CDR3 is TGTGCCAGCAGCTTACTAGCGGGAGAGAGCTCCTACAATGAGCAGTTCTTC.

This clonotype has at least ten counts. CDR3 bases: TGTGCCATCAGCGGACAGAGCCACTATGAGCAGTACTTC. Translated: CAISGQSHYEQYF. The chain joins TRBV10-3 to TRBJ2-7; D perhaps matches TRBD1 (6 bases). In germline, CDR1 is ENHRY, CDR2 SYGVKD. This CDR3 has 13 residues. V was shortened by 6 bases and J by 7 bases, with 16 bases between the two germline ends.

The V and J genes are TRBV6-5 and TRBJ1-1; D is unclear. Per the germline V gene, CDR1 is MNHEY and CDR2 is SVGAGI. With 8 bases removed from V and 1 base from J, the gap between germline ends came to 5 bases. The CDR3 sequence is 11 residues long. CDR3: CASQWNTEAFF. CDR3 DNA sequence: TGTGCCAGCCAGTGGAACACTGAAGCTTTCTTT.

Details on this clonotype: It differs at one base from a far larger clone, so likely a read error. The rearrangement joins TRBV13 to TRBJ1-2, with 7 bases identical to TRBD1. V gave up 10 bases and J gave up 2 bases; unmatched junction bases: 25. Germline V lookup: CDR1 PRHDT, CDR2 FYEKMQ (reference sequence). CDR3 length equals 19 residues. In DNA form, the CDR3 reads TGTGCCACCGGCAGAGATCGTAGGGCAGGGGGGCGGACAAACTATGGCTACACCTTC. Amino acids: CATGRDRRAGGRTNYGYTF.